The 7 T cell receptor beta chains presented below share a single source sample, sequenced in a study of T-cell memory formation after mild COVID-19. TCRdb re-derived calls from the 5' RACE reads in MiXCR, one entry per CDR3 protein. The sample lists 100,000 to 150,000 distinct CDR3 sequences; roughly 15% were seen once. Sequenced sample: PBMCs or a T cell subset sorted from them (not recorded which). The receptors come from an adult woman who had mild COVID-19 (a few samples of this study predate the infection). Cell type and time point are not known.

This sequence joins TRBV10-3 and TRBJ2-7, with 7 positions matching TRBD1. Germline-derived CDR1 and CDR2 are ENHRY and SYGVKD. The CDR3 spans 15 residues. The V gene end was trimmed by 6 bases and the J gene end by 4 bases; junction bases not matched to a gene: 12. CDR3 nucleotide sequence: TGTGCCATCAGCCCGGGACAGCTCTTGCCTTACGAGCAGTACTTC. It translates to CAISPGQLLPYEQYF.

This clonotype was seen a few times. The rearrangement links TRBV24-1 to TRBJ1-5; 9 bases are shared with TRBD1. Trimming removed 5 bases from V and 3 bases from J; junction bases left unmatched: 7. Germline V gene lookup returns CDR1 KGHDR and CDR2 SFDVKD. The CDR3 length is 16 residues. CDR3 amino acids: CATSGDRDATNQPQHF. The CDR3 bases are TGTGCCACCAGTGGGGACAGGGACGCCACCAATCAGCCCCAGCATTTT.

This clonotype has only a few counts. This sequence joins TRBV12-3 or TRBV12-4 and TRBJ2-3, with TRBD2 identical over 9 bases. Germline trimming cut 6 bases from V and 6 bases from J; bases unmatched to any gene: 7. The CDR3 runs 14 residues. CDR3 protein: CASSPVAGVDTQYF. In nucleotides, the CDR3 is TGTGCCAGCAGCCCAGTAGCGGGGGTCGATACGCAGTATTTT.

J is TRBJ1-6 and V is TRBV7-6; 9 bases match TRBD1. The CDR3 has 18 amino acids. Germline V gene sequence: CDR1 SGHVS, CDR2 FNYEAQ. V dropped 2 bases and J dropped 3; count of bases not matched to a gene: 8. The CDR3 DNA is TGTGCCAGCAGCTTATTTTCGCGGACAGGGGACTATAATTCACCCCTCCACTTT. Amino acids: CASSLFSRTGDYNSPLHF.

This clonotype was seen more than once but under ten times. The rearrangement links TRBV7-9 to TRBJ1-5; 7 bases line up with TRBD1. CDR3 length equals 15 residues. Trimming at V came to 5 bases and at J to 6 bases, leaving 10 bases not matched to a gene. Per the germline V gene, CDR1 is SEHNR and CDR2 is FQNEAQ (reference sequence). The CDR3 region is CASSPGAQGGQPQHF. The CDR3 DNA sequence: TGTGCCAGCAGCCCAGGGGCCCAGGGGGGTCAGCCCCAGCATTTT.

The chain couples TRBV9 to TRBJ1-6, with 10 bases matching TRBD1. J was trimmed by 7 bases and V by 7 bases; bases with no gene match: 8. Per germline, CDR1 SGDLS and CDR2 YYNGEE. The CDR3 has 15 amino acids. CDR3 DNA sequence: TGTGCCAGCGGCGAGGGGACAGGGGAAAATTCACCCCTCCACTTT. This encodes CASGEGTGENSPLHF. Looking up the rest from reference TRBV9 and TRBJ1-6 gives the full variable domain: DSGVTQTPKHLITATGQRVTLRCSPRSGDLSVYWYQQSLDQGLQFLIQYYNGEERAKGNILERFSAQQFPDLHSELNLSSLELGDSALYFCASGEGTGENSPLHFGNGTRLTVT.

V is TRBV7-9 and J is TRBJ2-3, with 9 bases fitting TRBD1. The CDR3 covers 15 residues. The germline V gene encodes CDR1 SEHNR and CDR2 FQNEAQ (reference sequence). J was trimmed by 1 base and V by 5 bases; bases with no gene match: 4. As DNA, the CDR3 is TGTGCCAGCAGCCAGACAGGGGGTGGCACAGATACGCAGTATTTT. The encoded protein is CASSQTGGGTDTQYF. Supplemented by reference TRBV7-9 and TRBJ2-3, the full variable domain reads DTGVSQNPRHKITKRGQNVTFRCDPISEHNRLYWYRQTLGQGPEFLTYFQNEAQLEKSRLLSDRFSAERPKGSFSTLEIQRTEQGDSAMYLCASSQTGGGTDTQYFGPGTRLTVL.